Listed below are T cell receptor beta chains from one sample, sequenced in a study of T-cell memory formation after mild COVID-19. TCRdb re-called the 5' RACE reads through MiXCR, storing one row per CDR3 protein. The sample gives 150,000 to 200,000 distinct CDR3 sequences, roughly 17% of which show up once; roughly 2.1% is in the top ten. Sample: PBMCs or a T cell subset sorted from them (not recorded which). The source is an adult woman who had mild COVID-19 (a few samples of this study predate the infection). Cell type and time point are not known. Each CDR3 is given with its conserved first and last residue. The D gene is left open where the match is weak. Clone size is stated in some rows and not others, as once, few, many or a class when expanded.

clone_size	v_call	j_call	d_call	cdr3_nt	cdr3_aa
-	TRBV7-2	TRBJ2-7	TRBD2	TGTGCCAGCAGTCTTAGCGGGAGCAGGTACGAGCAGTACTTC	CASSLSGSRYEQYF
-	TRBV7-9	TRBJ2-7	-	TGTGCCAGCAGCCACAACAGGGACCGGAGCGAGCAGTACTTC	CASSHNRDRSEQYF
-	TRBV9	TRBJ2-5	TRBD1	TGTGCCAGCAGCGAAAGTGTGACAGGGACCCAAGAGACCCAGTACTTC	CASSESVTGTQETQYF
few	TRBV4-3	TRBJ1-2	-	TGCGCCAGCAGCCAGCAGAATACGGCGGGTGGCTACACCTTC	CASSQQNTAGGYTF
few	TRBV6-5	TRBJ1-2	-	TGTGCCAGCAGTTCGTCCTATGGCTACACCTTC	CASSSSYGYTF
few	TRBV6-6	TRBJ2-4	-	TGTGCCAGCAGTTCAAGGGGTAGAAACATTCAGTACTTC	CASSSRGRNIQYF
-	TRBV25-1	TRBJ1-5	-	TGTGCCAGCAGTGTTCAAGATAGCAATCAGCCCCAGCATTTT	CASSVQDSNQPQHF
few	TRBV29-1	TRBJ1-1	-	TGCAGCGCGACACAGGGGAACACTGAAGCTTTCTTT	CSATQGNTEAFF
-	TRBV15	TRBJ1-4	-	TGTGCCACCAGCAGAGGGGGGGTTAATGAAAAACTGTTTTTT	CATSRGGVNEKLFF
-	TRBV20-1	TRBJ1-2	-	TGCAGTCCCGGACAGCTCAACTATGGCTACACCTTC	CSPGQLNYGYTF
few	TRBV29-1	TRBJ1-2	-	TGCAGCATCCGGGAGGGCTACACCTTC	CSIREGYTF
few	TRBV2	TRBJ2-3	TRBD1	TGTGCCAGCCGCAGGGGGCAGACAGATACGCAGTATTTT	CASRRGQTDTQYF
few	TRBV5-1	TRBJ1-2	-	TGCGCCAGCAGCTTGGCCGGGGAGTTCCCCTATGGCTACACCTTC	CASSLAGEFPYGYTF
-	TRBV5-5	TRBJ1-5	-	TGTGCCAGCAGCGGAGGGGGCAATCAGCCCCAGCATTTT	CASSGGGNQPQHF
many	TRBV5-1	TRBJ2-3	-	TGCGCCAGCAGACCGACTAGCACAGATACGCAGTATTTT	CASRPTSTDTQYF
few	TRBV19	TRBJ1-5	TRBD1	TGTGCCAGTACCTTACGACAGGGCGTTGTTCAGCCCCAGCATTTT	CASTLRQGVVQPQHF
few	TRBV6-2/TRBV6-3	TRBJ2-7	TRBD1	TGTGCCAGCAGAACGACAGGGAAGAGCTCCTACGAGCAGTACTTC	CASRTTGKSSYEQYF
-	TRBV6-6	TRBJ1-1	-	TGTGCCAGCAGTTACTATCCGGGACAAGAAGCTTTCTTT	CASSYYPGQEAFF
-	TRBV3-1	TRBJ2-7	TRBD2	TGTGCCAGCAGCTCGGGACTAGCGGGAGTTGAGGAGCAGTACTTC	CASSSGLAGVEEQYF
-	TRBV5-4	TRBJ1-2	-	TGTGCCAGCAGCTTGGAGGACTATGGCTACACCTTC	CASSLEDYGYTF
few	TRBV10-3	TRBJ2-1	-	TGTGCCATCACGGCCGGGTATGAGCAGTTCTTC	CAITAGYEQFF
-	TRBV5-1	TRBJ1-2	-	TGCGCCAGCAGCAGTTCCGGGACCCTAGGGAGCTACACCTTC	CASSSSGTLGSYTF
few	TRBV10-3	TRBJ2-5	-	TGTGCCATCAGTCCCGGGGCGGAAGAGACCCAGTACTTC	CAISPGAEETQYF